This TCR beta chain was sequenced for a study of cytomegalovirus exposure and HLA in healthy donors. Study-level results: Reported results showed that the classifier diagnosed cytomegalovirus status with high specificity and sensitivity. Most TCR sequences were seen very rarely across donors, but some public TCRs occurred in many.

The V segment lost 1 base and the J segment 7 bases; nucleotides outside the gene matches: 7. Germline V gene data show CDR1 as SEHNR and CDR2 as FQNEAQ (reference sequence). The CDR3 sequence is 15 residues long. Using immunoSEQ multiplex PCR, the repertoire was profiled, and TCRdb retains in-frame clones only, with some absent. The sample lists approximately 150,000 clones, about 85% occurring once. In regard to this clone: Its antigen remains unidentified.

The rearrangement uses TRBV7-9 and TRBJ2-7, with 10 bases lining up with TRBD1. The sequenced sample consisted of PBMCs. This sequence was found in a man aged 30 to 39 in good health and CMV-seropositive. The CDR3 nucleotides read TGTGCCAGCAGCTTAGGCGGACAGGGGGTTAGGGAGCAGTACTTC. Amino acids: CASSLGGQGVREQYF.